What follows is one T cell receptor beta chain and its context. Its target is unknown. Other DNA sequences in the same sample also yield this CDR3. Exclusion of a patient followed from autoimmune disease history or systemic immunosuppression. Clones were read by immunoSEQ multiplex PCR, and TCRdb kept only the in-frame ones, dropping some. Of tens of thousands of clones in the sample, roughly 84% are singletons; the top ten hold 4.4%. This sample is part of a study of OX40 agonist ivuxolimab in advanced cancers. Study-level information: Ivuxolimab, an agonistic anti-OX40 (CD134) antibody, was given to patients. All patients had ivuxolimab intravenously every 2 weeks at 0.01 to 10 mg/kg.

Study-wide results and limits: Researchers report that CD8+ T cells had, on average, more expanded clones than CD4+.

Germline lookup yields CDR1 MNHEY and CDR2 SMNVEV (reference sequence). Trimming took 6 bases from V and 4 from J, leaving 14 bases between them. The CDR3 extends over 14 amino acids. The rearrangement joins TRBV27 to TRBJ2-3; the D gene could be TRBD1 or TRBD2 (6 bases each). This TCR derives from an adult with an advanced solid tumor such as melanoma, head and neck, liver or kidney cancer. The sequencing used CD4+ or CD8+ T cells sorted from blood, collected in a trial of the OX40 agonist ivuxolimab. The CDR3 DNA is TGTGCCAGCAGAAACTACAGGGACTCAGATACGCAGTATTTT. Translation gives CASRNYRDSDTQYF.